The 24 T cell receptor beta chains in this list originate from one sample, sequenced in a study of blood T cells in healthy people across ages. A J-beta primer mix and a sample-barcoded 5' primer were used in a second PCR of roughly 6 to 12 cycles. TCRdb re-called the 5' RACE reads with MiXCR, one entry per CDR3 protein. The table has fewer than 950,000 distinct CDR3 sequences, roughly 53% seen once. Input material: blood. Receptor source: a man aged 80 or over in good health.

The rearrangement uses TRBV12-3 or TRBV12-4 and TRBJ2-1; 15 bases line up with TRBD2. The ends lost 5 bases at V and 7 bases at J; junction bases unmatched: 9. The CDR3 spans 17 residues. CDR3 sequence reads: CASSPRTSGREGNEQFF. As DNA, the CDR3 is TGTGCCAGCAGTCCCCGGACTAGCGGGAGGGAGGGGAATGAGCAGTTCTTC.

This sequence joins TRBV4-1 and TRBJ2-1; TRBD2 aligns across 9 bases. The CDR3 length is 16 residues. Germline assignment: CDR1 MGHRA and CDR2 YSYEKL. J gave up 10 bases and V 1 base, and 11 bases lay outside the gene matches. CDR3 nucleotides: TGCGCCAGCAGCCAAGGAGGGCTAGCGGGATTAGGGGAGCAGTTCTTC. It is translated as CASSQGGLAGLGEQFF.

The rearrangement links TRBV20-1 to TRBJ2-7; possible D gene TRBD1, 5 bases. The V end was cut by 0 bases, the J end by 2 bases, with 14 bases between. The V gene's germline CDR1 is DFQATT and CDR2 SNEGSKA (reference sequence). The CDR3 totals 15 residues. The chain's CDR3 is CSARDERQGPYEQYF. CDR3 DNA: TGCAGTGCTAGAGATGAAAGGCAGGGTCCCTACGAGCAGTACTTC.

The chain has TRBV27 and TRBJ2-2; D might be TRBD2 (6 bases). The CDR3 consists of 16 residues. V lost 7 bases and J 5 bases, leaving 20 bases between the germline ends. Germline-derived CDR1 and CDR2 are MNHEY and SMNVEV (reference sequence). CDR3 nucleotide sequence: TGTGCCAGCACGAGGGTAACGGGAGTTTGGACCGGGGAGCTGTTTTTT. It specifies CASTRVTGVWTGELFF.

The chain's CDR3 is CASSFADPVRSPLHF. The DNA for the CDR3 is TGTGCCAGCAGCTTCGCGGACCCGGTTCGTTCACCCCTCCACTTT. The J gene is TRBJ1-6, the V gene TRBV7-9; D not resolved. The CDR3 is 15 residues long. The V gene's germline CDR1 is SEHNR and CDR2 FQNEAQ (reference sequence). Trimming removed 3 bases at V and 9 bases at J, with 15 bases between. Filled out from reference TRBV7-9 and TRBJ1-6, the complete variable domain reads DTGVSQNPRHKITKRGQNVTFRCDPISEHNRLYWYRQTLGQGPEFLTYFQNEAQLEKSRLLSDRFSAERPKGSFSTLEIQRTEQGDSAMYLCASSFADPVRSPLHFGNGTRLTVT.

The J gene is TRBJ2-5, the V gene TRBV29-1; 9 positions agree with TRBD2. V dropped 3 bases and J dropped 11; count of bases not matched to a gene: 16. Germline CDR1 is SQVTM and CDR2 is ANQGSEA. The CDR3 extends over 15 amino acids. CDR3 nucleotides: TGCAGCGTTGAGGGACTAGCATCTCATCGGGATGAGCAGTACTTC. It specifies CSVEGLASHRDEQYF. Using reference TRBV29-1 and TRBJ2-5 for the parts outside the CDR3, the full variable domain is SAVISQKPSRDICQRGTSLTIQCQVDSQVTMMFWYRQQPGQSLTLIATANQGSEATYESGFVIDKFPISRPNLTFSTLTVSNMSPEDSSIYLCSVEGLASHRDEQYFGPGTRLLVL.

The chain recombines TRBV7-2 with TRBJ2-5, with D tentatively TRBD1 (6 bases). The CDR3 runs 14 residues. CDR1 and CDR2 from the germline V gene are SGHTA and FQGNSA. Trimming removed 5 bases from V and 4 bases from J, with 14 bases in between. CDR3 coding DNA: TGTGCCAGCAGCGCACAGGGTGGGGCAGAGACCCAGTACTTC. As protein: CASSAQGGAETQYF.

This rearrangement joins TRBV5-1 to TRBJ1-1; D perhaps matches TRBD1 (5 bases). Trimming removed 0 bases from V and 5 bases from J, with 14 bases in between. This CDR3 is 15 amino acids long. Germline loops: CDR1 SGHRS, CDR2 YFSETQ. CDR3 sequence (DNA): TGCGCCAGCAGCTTGGTACAGTCCGGGGGGACTGAAGCTTTCTTT. It translates to CASSLVQSGGTEAFF.

The chain is built from TRBV27 and TRBJ2-4; 10 nucleotides agree with TRBD2. CDR1 and CDR2 from the germline V gene are MNHEY and SMNVEV (reference sequence). Trimming cost V 2 bases and J 13 bases; bases outside gene matches: 11. The CDR3 totals 15 residues. The CDR3 DNA reads as TGTGCCAGCAGTTTAAGGACTAGCGGAATCGGGGAGCAGTACTTC. Translation gives CASSLRTSGIGEQYF.

In this sample, this clonotype turned up a few times. The J gene is TRBJ2-3, the V gene TRBV9; 7 positions agree with TRBD1. J was trimmed by 14 bases and V by 6 bases; bases with no gene match: 15. Per germline, CDR1 SGDLS and CDR2 YYNGEE. CDR3 length: 13 residues. CDR3 region: CASTPRGPSDAYF. The CDR3 coding sequence is TGTGCCAGCACCCCAAGGGGGCCTTCCGACGCGTATTTT. Drawing the rest from reference TRBV9 and TRBJ2-3, the complete variable domain is DSGVTQTPKHLITATGQRVTLRCSPRSGDLSVYWYQQSLDQGLQFLIQYYNGEERAKGNILERFSAQQFPDLHSELNLSSLELGDSALYFCASTPRGPSDAYFGPGTRLTVL.

This clonotype was picked up a small number of times. The rearrangement uses TRBV29-1 and TRBJ2-6; D unclear. Germline V CDR1 and CDR2: SQVTM, ANQGSEA. This CDR3 is 14 amino acids long. With 7 bases removed from V and 1 base from J, the gap between germline ends came to 11 bases. Here the CDR3 reads CSASQTSGANVLTF. The CDR3 DNA sequence: TGCAGCGCCTCCCAAACTTCTGGGGCCAACGTCCTGACTTTC.

The V call is TRBV11-2, the J call TRBJ1-4; D is undetermined. The germline V and J ends were trimmed by 5 bases and 4 bases, with 11 bases remaining between them. Germline values: CDR1 SGHAT, CDR2 FQNNGV. The CDR3 covers 14 residues. The CDR3, as DNA: TGTGCCAGCAGCAGGTCCGTGTTTAATGAAAAACTGTTTTTT. Its translation is CASSRSVFNEKLFF.

The rearrangement joins TRBV27 to TRBJ2-1, with 9 bases fitting TRBD2. The CDR3 has 17 residues. The J segment lost 5 bases and the V segment lost 4 bases, leaving 12 bases of the junction unmatched. Germline CDR1 MNHEY, CDR2 SMNVEV (reference sequence). The CDR3 sequence: CASSSGTSWNTNNEQFF. CDR3 DNA: TGTGCCAGCAGTTCCGGGACTAGCTGGAATACGAACAATGAGCAGTTCTTC.

V is TRBV20-1 and J is TRBJ2-3; TRBD2 is a possible D gene (5 bases). V was trimmed by 0 bases and J by 1 base, leaving 11 bases between them. CDR3 length: 15 amino acids. Germline-derived CDR1 and CDR2 are DFQATT and SNEGSKA (reference sequence). CDR3 DNA sequence: TGCAGTGCTAGAGACGCAGCGGATGGCACAGATACGCAGTATTTT. It yields the protein CSARDAADGTDTQYF.

This clonotype was detected ten times or more. J is TRBJ2-5 and V is TRBV29-1; D not resolved. Trimming took off 7 bases at V and 1 base at J, with 16 bases between the two ends. The CDR3 covers 14 residues. The germline gives CDR1 SQVTM, CDR2 ANQGSEA. In nucleotides, the CDR3 is TGCAGCGCCAACCTCGCGGCAAGCCAAGAGACCCAGTACTTC. Protein sequence: CSANLAASQETQYF.

The chain is built from TRBV6-2 or TRBV6-3 and TRBJ2-3; D may be TRBD1 or TRBD2 (7 bases each). The CDR3 spans 16 residues. CDR1 is MNHEY and CDR2 is SVGEGT in the germline V gene. Trimming removed 2 bases at V and 14 bases at J, with 26 bases between. Here the CDR3 DNA reads TGTGCCAGCAGTTACCCAGGTCAGGGGGGGCGCAGATACGCGTATTTT. This encodes CASSYPGQGGRRYAYF.

This clonotype showed up just a few times. The chain joins TRBV6-5 to TRBJ2-1; 8 nucleotides agree with TRBD1. V lost 0 bases to trimming and J lost 9 bases; unmatched junction nucleotides: 16. The CDR3 runs to 18 residues. Germline V gene sequence: CDR1 MNHEY, CDR2 SVGAGI. Here the CDR3 DNA reads TGTGCCAGCAGTTACTCGATTTTGGGTCCTGGACAGGGACGTGAGCAGTTCTTC. As protein: CASSYSILGPGQGREQFF.

This clonotype came up a few times. This chain joins TRBV6-6 and TRBJ2-5; 10 bases match TRBD2. This CDR3 has 16 amino acids. Unmatched junction bases numbered 9, after V lost 3 bases and J lost 5 bases. Germline assignment: CDR1 MNHNY and CDR2 SVGAGI (reference sequence). DNA of the CDR3: TGTGCCAGCAGTTATAGCGGGAGGAGAAAGGGTGAGACCCAGTACTTC. It is translated as CASSYSGRRKGETQYF.

The chain is built from TRBV28 and TRBJ2-3; D is unresolved. Trimming stripped 4 bases from V and 4 bases from J, with 6 bases between. Germline lookup yields CDR1 MDHEN and CDR2 SYDVKM. The CDR3 sequence is 12 residues long. The DNA for the CDR3 is TGTGCCAGCAGTTCCCTTTCAGATACGCAGTATTTT. Its protein product is CASSSLSDTQYF.

This chain links TRBV12-5 with TRBJ2-4; 9 nucleotides match TRBD1. CDR3 length: 19 amino acids. With V trimmed by 2 bases and J by 2 bases, 13 bases remained unmatched. Germline V gene sequence: CDR1 LGHNT, CDR2 FRNRAP. The CDR3: CASGLKTRTGVETKNIQYF. CDR3 coding DNA: TGTGCTAGTGGTTTGAAGACCCGGACAGGGGTTGAGACCAAAAACATTCAGTACTTC. Filled out from reference TRBV12-5 and TRBJ2-4, the complete variable domain reads DARVTQTPRHKVTEMGQEVTMRCQPILGHNTVFWYRQTMMQGLELLAYFRNRAPLDDSGMPKDRFSAEMPDATLATLKIQPSEPRDSAVYFCASGLKTRTGVETKNIQYFGAGTRLSVL.

The chain carries TRBV4-1 and TRBJ2-3; no firm D call. The CDR3 consists of 16 residues. In germline, CDR1 is MGHRA, CDR2 YSYEKL. The germline V and J ends were trimmed by 3 bases and 7 bases, with 20 bases remaining between them. CDR3 loop: CASSQGLRSSQHTQYF. The CDR3 nucleotides are TGCGCCAGCAGCCAGGGGTTGCGGTCCTCACAACATACGCAGTATTTT.

J is TRBJ2-3 and V is TRBV6-5; perhaps TRBD2 as D (5 bases). Germline CDR1 and CDR2: MNHEY and SVGAGI. This CDR3 comprises 14 residues. Trimming took off 2 bases at V and 6 bases at J, with 12 bases between the two ends. CDR3: CASSYRLAPDTQYF. The CDR3 DNA follows: TGTGCCAGCAGTTACCGGCTAGCCCCCGATACGCAGTATTTT.

This rearrangement joins TRBV5-4 to TRBJ2-7; D perhaps matches TRBD2 (7 bases). The CDR3 loop spans 15 amino acids. Looked up from germline, CDR1 is SGHNT and CDR2 is YYREEE (reference sequence). V was shortened by 4 bases and J by 1 base, with 15 bases between the two germline ends. The CDR3 here is CASSHGGGASYEQYF. CDR3 nucleotide sequence: TGTGCCAGCAGCCATGGAGGGGGGGCGTCCTACGAGCAGTACTTC.

The gene calls are TRBV12-3 or TRBV12-4 and TRBJ2-5; the D gene is possibly TRBD2 (6 bases). Trimming pared 6 bases from V and 11 bases from J, leaving 22 bases between. The CDR3 covers 14 residues. The CDR3 region is CASSLGGAGREQYF. As DNA, the CDR3 is TGTGCCAGCAGCTTGGGGGGAGCGGGTCGGGAGCAGTACTTC.